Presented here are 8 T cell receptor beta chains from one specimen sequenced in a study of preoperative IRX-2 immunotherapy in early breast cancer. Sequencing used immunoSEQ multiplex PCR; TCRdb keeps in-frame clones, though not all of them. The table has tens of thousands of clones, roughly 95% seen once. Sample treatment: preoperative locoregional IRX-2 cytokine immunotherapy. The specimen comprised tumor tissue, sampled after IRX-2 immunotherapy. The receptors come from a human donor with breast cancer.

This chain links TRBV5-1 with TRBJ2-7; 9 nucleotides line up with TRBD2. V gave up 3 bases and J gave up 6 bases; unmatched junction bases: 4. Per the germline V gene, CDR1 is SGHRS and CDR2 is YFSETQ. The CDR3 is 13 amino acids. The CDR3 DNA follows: TGCGCCAGCAGCTGGCTAGCGGGATTCGAGCAGTACTTC. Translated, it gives CASSWLAGFEQYF.

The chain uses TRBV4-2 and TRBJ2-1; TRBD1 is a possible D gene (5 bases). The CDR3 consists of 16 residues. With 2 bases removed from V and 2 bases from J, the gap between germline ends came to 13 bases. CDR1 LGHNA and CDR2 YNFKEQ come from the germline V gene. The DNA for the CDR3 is TGTGCCAGCAGCCAAACGGACATCCCGGCCTACAATGAGCAGTTCTTC. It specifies CASSQTDIPAYNEQFF.

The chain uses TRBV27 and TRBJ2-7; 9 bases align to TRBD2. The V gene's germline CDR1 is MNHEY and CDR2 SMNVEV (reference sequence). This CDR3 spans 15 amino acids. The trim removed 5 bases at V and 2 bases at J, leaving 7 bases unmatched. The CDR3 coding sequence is TGTGCCAGCAGTAAGGGGACTAGCACTACCTACGAGCAGTACTTC. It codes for CASSKGTSTTYEQYF.

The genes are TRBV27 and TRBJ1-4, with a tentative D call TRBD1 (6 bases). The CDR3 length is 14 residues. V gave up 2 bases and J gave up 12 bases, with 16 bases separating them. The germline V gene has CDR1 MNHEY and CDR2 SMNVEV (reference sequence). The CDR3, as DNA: TGTGCCAGCAGTTTACAAGGGGGGAGCAGAGAACTGTTTTTT. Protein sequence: CASSLQGGSRELFF.

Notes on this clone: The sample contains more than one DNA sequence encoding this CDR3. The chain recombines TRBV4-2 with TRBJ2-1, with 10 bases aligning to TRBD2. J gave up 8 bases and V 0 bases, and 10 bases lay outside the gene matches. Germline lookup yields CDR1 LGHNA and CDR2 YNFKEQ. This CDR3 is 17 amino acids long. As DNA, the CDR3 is TGTGCCAGCAGCCAAGATGGCGGCCCTAGCGGGAGCGATGAGCAGTTCTTC. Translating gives CASSQDGGPSGSDEQFF.

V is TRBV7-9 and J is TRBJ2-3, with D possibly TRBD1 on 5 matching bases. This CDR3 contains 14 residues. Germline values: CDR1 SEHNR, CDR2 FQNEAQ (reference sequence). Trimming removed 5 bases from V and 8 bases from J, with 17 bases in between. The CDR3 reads CASSPGPLYRTQYF. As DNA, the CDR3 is TGTGCCAGCAGCCCAGGGCCCCTTTATCGTACGCAGTATTTT.

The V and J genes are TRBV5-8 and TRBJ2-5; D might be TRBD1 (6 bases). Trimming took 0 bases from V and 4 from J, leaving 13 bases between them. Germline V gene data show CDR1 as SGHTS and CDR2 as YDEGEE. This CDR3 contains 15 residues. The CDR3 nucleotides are TGTGCCAGCAGCTTGGGAAAGGGGGTGGGAGAGACCCAGTACTTC. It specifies CASSLGKGVGETQYF.

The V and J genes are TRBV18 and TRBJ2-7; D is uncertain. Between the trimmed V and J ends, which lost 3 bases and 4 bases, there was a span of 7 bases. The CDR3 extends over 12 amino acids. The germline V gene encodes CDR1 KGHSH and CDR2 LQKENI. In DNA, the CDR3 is TGTGCCAGCTCACCCGGAATTTACGAGCAGTACTTC. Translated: CASSPGIYEQYF.